Described below is a single TCR beta chain sequence and its context. This clone has only a few counts. Its recognized antigen is unknown. Base qualities are missing; no much larger clone stands one base away. Its CDR3 holds 15 amino acids, cysteine through phenylalanine. The sequence is cut down to CDR3 DNA, 45 bases in frame from base 1. The germline V gene (reference sequence) supplies CDR1 LNHNV and CDR2 YYDKDF. Cut back by 5 bases and 8 bases, the V and J ends lie 21 bases apart. The cohort consisted of 666 healthy bone marrow donors. All cohort members were sampled while nominally healthy, although unrecorded immune exposures were likely present. The donor tested CMV seronegative, placing the donor among the 350 to 400 seronegative members of the cohort. Every donor gave a peripheral blood sample, and the peripheral blood mononuclear cells from that sample were used for TCR beta sequencing. The Qiagen DNeasy Blood Extraction Kit was used to extract genomic DNA from the blood cell samples.

This specimen comes from a study of cytomegalovirus exposure and HLA in healthy donors (dated by TCRdb to 2015 to 2018). Context from the whole study: An earlier analysis of some 500 of the donors reported 250 to 300 Gb of sequence data and around 110 million unique TCR beta sequences from about 179 million T cells. An early release covering roughly 640 HLA-typed donors comprised roughly 300 gigabases of sequencing data and around 85 million unique TCR sequences. Of the roughly 400 genotyped donors, around 81% fell in the genetic ancestry cluster associated with self-reported Caucasian donors. The study aimed to test whether cataloging public T cell receptors could reveal signatures of past pathogen exposure. The T cell repertoires of 700 or so subjects were profiled by immunosequencing and related to cytomegalovirus serostatus. In addition to the first cohort of roughly 700 subjects, a separate validation cohort of 120 different subjects was used. To predict cytomegalovirus infection status, the study brought together high-throughput TCR immunosequencing, statistical association of individual TCRs with disease status, and machine learning. To study patterns of TCR occurrence, a later analysis re-analyzed previously published TCR beta repertoires from around 700 donors and added high-resolution HLA genotyping. Rather than drawing on any new phenotypic data, the later analysis identified candidate immune exposures from TCR beta sequences and the way those sequences occurred across donors. An earlier analysis of approximately 640 of the donors applied high-throughput TCR beta sequencing to assess whether each TCR beta V gene segment acted as functional or pseudogenic. Alongside the repertoire data, information on donor age, sex, ethnicity and CMV serostatus was compiled. A later genetic analysis took genome-wide SNP genotypes for about 65% of the 666 donors and used that subset as a discovery cohort. All discovery cohort repertoires had been generated on a single sequencing platform. Class I and class II HLA loci were covered by the typing at four-digit resolution. The number of donors typed differed by locus, with about 629-630 for A, B, C, DRB1 and DQB1, approximately 500 for DQA1, 600 to 610 for DPA1, and roughly 450 for DPB1. Roughly five DR-DQ haplotypes were handled as single units for association and clustering because linkage in the cohort was strong. Among around 400 genotyped donors of the cohort, an average of about 240,000 unique TCR beta nucleotide sequences were sequenced per donor, about a sixth of them non-productive.

What the authors observed across the whole study: CMV serostatus was the only immune exposure information available for the cohort. A later analysis found that TCR association rates varied across HLA loci, with DRB1 alleles showing the most associated TCRs and HLA-C alleles the fewest. Compared with the approximately 600-donor mean, donors in an Asian-associated ancestry cluster had fewer N-insertions in productive TCRs, according to a later genetic analysis. The classifier was reported to diagnose cytomegalovirus status with high specificity and sensitivity in both the original cohort and the validation cohort. Strong co-occurrence of HLA alleles, especially DR and DQ, made assigning TCR associations to individual alleles difficult. A cluster of highly shared sequence variants was judged likely to be a technical artifact of the sequencing pipeline. V-gene and J-gene trimming of TCR beta chains was associated with a missense DCLRE1C variant in a later genetic analysis, and the association was replicated in an independent cohort. Some IMGT-functional V segments, including TRBV6-2 and TRBV6-3, could not be told apart with the 87-base-pair reads, so those segments were excluded. A further reported finding was that TCR beta sequences accurately predicted the HLA-A and HLA-B alleles for most subjects in the first cohort. The study gave a list of some 150 TCR beta chains associated with cytomegalovirus. Most TCR sequences were observed very rarely across donors, whereas some public TCRs were present in many individuals. Roughly uniform sequencing depth across donors was assumed in presence/absence analyses, although this assumption may not hold. A later analysis reported that several top co-occurrence clusters appeared linked to parvovirus B19, influenza, CMV and Epstein-Barr virus. At a false discovery rate of 0.05, a later analysis linked about 16,000 TCR beta sequences to specific HLA alleles. A few of the identified cytomegalovirus-associated TCR beta chains were confirmed in vitro to be specific for cytomegalovirus antigens. Only TCR beta chains were sequenced in this cohort, and the absence of alpha or paired-chain data limited detectable features. In an earlier analysis of fewer than 750 of the donors, most TCR beta V segments were observed in productive rearrangements about 87% or about 30% of the time, broadly matching IMGT annotations. According to the authors, the approach could potentially be generalized to other disease states and immunological phenotypes. The earlier analysis of around 600 of the donors excluded roughly 16 rarely observed V segments, including chromosome 9 orphons, because counts were too low. In a later analysis, most CMV-associated TCR beta chains were found to appear HLA-restricted, with HLA associations seemingly driven largely by CMV exposure. Correlated functional status among segregating V segments might reflect linkage disequilibrium, but an unknown experimental factor could not be ruled out. Compared with equally common non-associated chains, HLA-associated TCR beta chains in a later analysis were more clonally expanded and had lower generation probabilities. Because some donors lacked HLA typing at each locus, the association tests relied only on the typed subset.

The library was obtained by the immunoSEQ multiplex PCR assay. The multiplex PCR relied on a mix of 60 forward primers for TCR Vbeta segments and 13 reverse primers for TCR Jbeta segments. The CDR3 region of rearranged TCR beta genes was amplified from genomic DNA with a multiplex PCR assay. The amplified TCR beta libraries were sequenced on the Illumina HiSeq System as 87-base-pair reads. Concerning the study's data processing: A later analysis counted tens of millions of unique TCR beta chains across the 550 to 750 repertoires, and approximately 11 million of these chains were shared by at least two donors. Raw reads were error-corrected and collapsed into unique sequences by a nearest-neighbor algorithm in which closely related sequences were merged to remove PCR and sequencing errors. V, D and J gene segments were assigned by aligning CDR3 sequences to IMGT reference sequences. For a sequence to be retained, a match of at least six nucleotides to both a V gene segment and a J gene segment was required. Rearrangements were classified as productive when the CDR3 lacked stop codons and remained in frame with V and J, and all other rearrangements were classified as non-productive. Following IMGT convention, CDR3 was defined as the stretch from the second conserved V-encoded cysteine to the conserved J-encoded phenylalanine. The earlier analysis of about 560 of the donors excluded any sequence lacking an unambiguous match to a single V gene segment. In an earlier analysis of roughly 600 of the donors, a V segment was called functional when productive rearrangements were above 56.7%, and segregating when the standard deviation between donors exceeded 5%. To diagnose cytomegalovirus status from the catalog of TCR beta chain sequences, a statistical classification framework was built. V and J gene assignment, in a later analysis, came from comparing TCR nucleotide sequences with IMGT/GENE-DB human TR gene sequences. A later analysis assigned CDR3 sequences and most-parsimonious VDJ recombination scenarios with the TCRdist pipeline. In a later analysis, every TCR beta chain was defined by the combination of its CDR3 amino acid sequence and its V-gene family, and reads without a unique V-gene family were dropped. In a later analysis, some 600 highly shared, low-generation-probability nucleotide sequences were removed to address suspected cross-contamination and a sequencing artifact. A later analysis calculated a clonal expansion index for each public chain from normalized within-repertoire ranks of inferred template counts. Generation probabilities in a later analysis came from a VDJ recombination model fitted to out-of-frame rearrangements, and those results were checked against IGoR. A later analysis scored TCR-TCR, TCR-HLA and TCR-CMV co-occurrence with hypergeometric tests, applying a repertoire-size bias correction to TCR pairs. To estimate false discovery rates, a later analysis permuted the HLA or CMV assignments 20 times. In a later analysis, co-occurring TCRs were grouped using DBSCAN, with TCRdist sequence similarity added in when clustering inside HLA-allele-positive subsets. For co-occurrence clustering, repertoires with fewer than 30,000 or more than 120,000 public chains were excluded, along with about five repertoires with anomalous nucleotide sharing. This immuneACCESS table, as held by TCRdb, lists in-frame sequences with V and J called but not all clones. Of the missing ones, under half trace to an unresolved V gene in checked studies; the others have no known cause. The DNA gave D and trimming, while V, J and clone size come from that table. The sample includes more than 60,000 clones, with around four fifths observed a single time. Of the sample, 2.5% to 3.5% is held by the ten largest clones.

This sequence originates from a woman aged 25 to 45 in good health and CMV-seronegative. The specimen was PBMCs. The chain is made from TRBV15 and TRBJ1-1, and perhaps TRBD1 as D gene, on 6 matching bases. The nucleotides read TGTGCCACCAGCTCAGACAGGCTAAGGGGGGGAGAAGCTTTCTTT. It is translated as CATSSDRLRGGEAFF.